This entry describes one T cell receptor (beta chain). The specificity of this receptor is unknown. Base quality data are lacking; no much larger clone is found one base away. Sample treatment or condition, as interpreted from the label and publication: oral pan-JAK inhibitor, 5-10 mg twice daily. From alopecia areata patients, peripheral blood was collected along with lesional scalp punch biopsies. PBMCs were isolated by density centrifugation and stained for CD3, CD4 and CD8, after which CD4+ and CD8+ T cells were sorted on a FACSAria. Libraries were built with the immunoSEQ multiplex PCR assay. RNA was extracted from all samples and reverse transcribed into cDNA as template for TCR sequencing. SuperScript III was used to make first-strand cDNA, primed with a 2:1 mix of oligo-dT and random hexamers. Amplification bias was assessed with a synthetic immune receptor repertoire, and residual bias was removed computationally. On the authors' methods: Raw reads were preprocessed to remove errors, and CDR3 was defined by IMGT conventions from the conserved cysteine to phenylalanine. Clonality was computed by normalizing Shannon entropy by log2 of the number of productive unique TCRs and subtracting the result from 1. Whether scalp clones were CD4 or CD8 was inferred by matching scalp TCRbeta sequences against CD4 and CD8 repertoires sorted from blood. The source is immuneACCESS, and TCRdb retained only in-frame sequences with V and J called. Part of the clones is not carried over; for the studies checked, unresolved V genes explain less than half of this, and the remainder is unexplained. The V and J calls and the clone size are those of that table, but D and trimming were determined from the DNA. The sample includes 200,000 or so clones, with 35% to 40% observed a single time. The top ten hold about 0.48% of the sample.

The data originate from a study of CD8+ T cells in alopecia areata (dated by TCRdb to 2017 to 2018). Notes on the research overall: The treated patients, all with moderate-to-severe alopecia areata, were enrolled in an open-label pilot trial of oral tofacitinib given at 5 to 10 mg twice daily. Patients received tofacitinib for 6 to 18 months and were then followed off drug for 6 months to check for delayed response and recurrence. The SALT score, which quantifies the percentage of affected scalp surface area, was used to measure disease severity in treated patients. To study T cell clonal expansion in alopecia areata, the researchers applied high-throughput TCRbeta sequencing to both the C3H/HeJ mouse model and human patients. In humans, TCRbeta sequencing was performed on scalp tissue and on sorted CD4+ and CD8+ peripheral blood T cells from healthy controls and from patients with patchy or totalis/universalis alopecia areata. Biopsies were taken from tofacitinib-treated patients at baseline and again at 4 and 24 weeks into treatment, and several of those patients also had a later scalp biopsy. Clonality in the scalp was compared among normal scalp (n=4), patchy alopecia areata scalp (n=8), and alopecia totalis/universalis scalp (n=8). RNA came from the PAXgene miRNA kit for fixed scalp, the miRNeasy kit for PBMCs, and the RNeasy kit for mouse skin. Amplification of TCRbeta CDR3 regions was done by immunoSEQ multiplex PCR using 35 Vbeta forward primers and 13 Jbeta reverse primers. Points the paper makes about the study in general: Tofacitinib significantly lowered scalp clonality and the number of expanded CD8+ clones among the top 100 scalp clones. Lesional scalp, especially in alopecia totalis/universalis, showed higher clonality and more expanded CD8+ clones than normal scalp, suggesting antigenic drive. Unlike mouse skin, which is dominated by gammadelta T cells, normal human skin has resident alphabeta T cells that are also sequenced, and this complicates analysis of the scalp TCR repertoire. Shared TCR sequences between patients were less evident than in mice, which may be partly attributable to HLA diversity in the patient population. Many expanded lesional clones were found to persist in scalp and blood during tofacitinib treatment, and relapse after treatment cessation may be partly explained by this persistence. Because the treated cohort was small and had only one nonresponder, larger studies are needed to examine links between baseline CD8+ expansion and response.

The germline V end is reduced by 4 bases and the J end by 8 bases; junction bases left unmatched: 8. CDR3 length: 14 amino acids, cysteine to phenylalanine. Only the CDR3 part of the read is kept: 42 bases, read in frame from the first base. From a lookup of the germline V gene, CDR1 and CDR2 are SGHDT and YYEEEE. This TCR came from a human donor with alopecia areata. The source was CD4+ T cells sorted from blood, collected at approximately week 31, from a patient treated with tofacitinib. The chain is encoded by TRBV5-6 joined to TRBJ1-4; a stretch of 7 junction bases matches TRBD1. The nucleotide sequence is given as TGTGCCAGCAGCCTCCTGACAGGGTGGGAAAAACTGTTTTTT. It encodes CASSLLTGWEKLFF.